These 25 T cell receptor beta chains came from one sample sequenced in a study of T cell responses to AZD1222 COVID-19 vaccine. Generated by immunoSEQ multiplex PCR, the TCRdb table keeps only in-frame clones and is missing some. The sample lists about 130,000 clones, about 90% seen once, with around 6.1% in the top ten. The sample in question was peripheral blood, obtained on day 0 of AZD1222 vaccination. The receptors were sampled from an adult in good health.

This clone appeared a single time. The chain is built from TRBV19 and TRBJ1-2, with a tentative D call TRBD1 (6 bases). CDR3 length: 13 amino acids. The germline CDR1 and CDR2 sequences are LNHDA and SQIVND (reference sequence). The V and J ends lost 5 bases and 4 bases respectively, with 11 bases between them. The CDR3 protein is CASSQQGFYGYTF. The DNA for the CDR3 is TGTGCCAGTAGTCAACAGGGCTTCTATGGCTACACCTTC.

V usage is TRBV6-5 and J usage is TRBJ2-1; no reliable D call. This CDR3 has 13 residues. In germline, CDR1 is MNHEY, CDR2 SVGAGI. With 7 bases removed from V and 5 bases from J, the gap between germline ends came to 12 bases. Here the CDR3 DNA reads TGTGCCAGCACTCCGGGCCTACACAATGAGCAGTTCTTC. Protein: CASTPGLHNEQFF.

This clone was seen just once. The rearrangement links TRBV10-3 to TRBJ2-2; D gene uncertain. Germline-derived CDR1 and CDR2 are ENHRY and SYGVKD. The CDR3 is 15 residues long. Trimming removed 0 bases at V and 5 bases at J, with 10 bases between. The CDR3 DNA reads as TGTGCCATCAGTGAGTCGAACAGAGGAACCGGGGAGCTGTTTTTT. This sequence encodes CAISESNRGTGELFF.

The CDR3 loop is CASRVLSDTEAFF. The DNA for the CDR3 is TGTGCCAGCAGAGTCCTGAGTGACACTGAAGCTTTCTTT. The chain recombines TRBV2 with TRBJ1-1; unclear D gene. Deletions cut 6 bases from V and 3 bases from J, with 11 bases between. Germline V gene data show CDR1 as SNHLY and CDR2 as FYNNEI. This CDR3 comprises 13 residues. The full variable domain, with the rest looked up from reference TRBV2 and TRBJ1-1, is EPEVTQTPSHQVTQMGQEVILRCVPISNHLYFYWYRQILGQKVEFLVSFYNNEISEKSEIFDDQFSVERPDGSNFTLKIRSTKLEDSAMYFCASRVLSDTEAFFGQGTRLTVV.

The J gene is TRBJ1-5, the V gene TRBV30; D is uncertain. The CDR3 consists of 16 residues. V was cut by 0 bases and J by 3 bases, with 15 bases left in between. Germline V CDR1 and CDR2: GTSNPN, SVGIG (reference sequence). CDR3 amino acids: CAWSVGILGVNQPQHF. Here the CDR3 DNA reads TGTGCCTGGAGTGTAGGAATTCTGGGCGTCAATCAGCCCCAGCATTTT.

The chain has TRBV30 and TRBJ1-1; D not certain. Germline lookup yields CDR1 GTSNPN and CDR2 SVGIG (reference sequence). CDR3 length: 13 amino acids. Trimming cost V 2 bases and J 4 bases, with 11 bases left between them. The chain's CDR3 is CAWSRMLATEAFF. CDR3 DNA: TGTGCCTGGAGTCGGATGCTGGCCACTGAAGCTTTCTTT.

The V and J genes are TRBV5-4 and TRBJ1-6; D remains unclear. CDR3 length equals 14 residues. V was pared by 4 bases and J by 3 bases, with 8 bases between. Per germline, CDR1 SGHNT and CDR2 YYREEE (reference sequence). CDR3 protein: CASSDGDYNSPLHF. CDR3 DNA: TGTGCCAGCAGCGACGGGGACTATAATTCACCCCTCCACTTT.

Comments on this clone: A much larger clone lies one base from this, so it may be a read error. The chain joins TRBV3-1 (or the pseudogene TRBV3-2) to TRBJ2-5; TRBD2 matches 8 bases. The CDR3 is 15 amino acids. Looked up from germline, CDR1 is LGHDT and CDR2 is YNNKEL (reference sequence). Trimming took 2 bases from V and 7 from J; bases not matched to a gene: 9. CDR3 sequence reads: CASSQTGGPERTQYF. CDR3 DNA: TGTGCCAGCAGCCAAACGGGGGGGCCGGAGAGGACCCAGTACTTC.

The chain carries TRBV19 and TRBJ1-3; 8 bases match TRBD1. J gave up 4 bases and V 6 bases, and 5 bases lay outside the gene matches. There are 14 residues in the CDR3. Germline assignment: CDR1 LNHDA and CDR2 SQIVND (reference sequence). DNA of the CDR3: TGTGCCAGTAGGACGACAGGGGTCGGAAACACCATATATTTT. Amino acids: CASRTTGVGNTIYF.

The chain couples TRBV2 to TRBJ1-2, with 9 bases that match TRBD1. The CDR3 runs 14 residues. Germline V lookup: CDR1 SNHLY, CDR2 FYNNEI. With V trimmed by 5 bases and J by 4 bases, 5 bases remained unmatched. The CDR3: CASSQQGAIYGYTF. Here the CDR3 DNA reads TGTGCCAGCAGTCAACAGGGGGCGATCTATGGCTACACCTTC.

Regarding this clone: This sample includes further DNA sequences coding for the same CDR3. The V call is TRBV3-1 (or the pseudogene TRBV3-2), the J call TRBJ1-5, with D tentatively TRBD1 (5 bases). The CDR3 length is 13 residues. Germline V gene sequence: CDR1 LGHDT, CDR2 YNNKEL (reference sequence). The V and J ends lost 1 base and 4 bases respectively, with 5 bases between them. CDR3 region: CASSQGGNQPQHF. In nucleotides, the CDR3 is TGTGCCAGCAGCCAAGGGGGGAATCAGCCCCAGCATTTT.

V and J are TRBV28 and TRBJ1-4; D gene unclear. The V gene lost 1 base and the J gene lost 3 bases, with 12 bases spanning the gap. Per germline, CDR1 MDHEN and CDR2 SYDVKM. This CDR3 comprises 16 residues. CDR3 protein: CASSLSAAVANEKLFF. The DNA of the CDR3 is TGTGCCAGCAGTTTATCGGCTGCAGTGGCTAATGAAAAACTGTTTTTT.

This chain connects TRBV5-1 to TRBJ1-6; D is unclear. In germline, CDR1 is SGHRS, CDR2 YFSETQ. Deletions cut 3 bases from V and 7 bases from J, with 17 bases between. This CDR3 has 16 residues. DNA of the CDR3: TGCGCCAGCAGCTCTAAACCTCGGAGGGAGAATTCACCCCTCCACTTT. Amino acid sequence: CASSSKPRRENSPLHF.

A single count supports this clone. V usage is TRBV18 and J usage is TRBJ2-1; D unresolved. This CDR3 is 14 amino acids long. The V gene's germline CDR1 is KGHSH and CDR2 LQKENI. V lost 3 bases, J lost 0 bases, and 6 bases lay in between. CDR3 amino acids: CASSPSSSYNEQFF. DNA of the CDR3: TGTGCCAGCTCACCTTCCAGCTCCTACAATGAGCAGTTCTTC.

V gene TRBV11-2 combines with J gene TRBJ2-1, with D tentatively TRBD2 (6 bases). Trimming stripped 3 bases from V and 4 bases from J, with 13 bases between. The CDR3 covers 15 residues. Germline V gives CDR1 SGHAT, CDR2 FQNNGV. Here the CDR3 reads CASSLDPGGYNEQFF. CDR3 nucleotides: TGTGCCAGCAGCTTGGACCCTGGGGGGTACAATGAGCAGTTCTTC.

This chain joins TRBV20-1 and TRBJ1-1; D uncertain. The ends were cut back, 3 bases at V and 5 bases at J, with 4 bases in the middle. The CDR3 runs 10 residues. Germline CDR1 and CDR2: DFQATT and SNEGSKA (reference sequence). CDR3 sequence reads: CSARETEAFF. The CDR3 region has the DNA TGCAGTGCTAGGGAGACTGAAGCTTTCTTT.

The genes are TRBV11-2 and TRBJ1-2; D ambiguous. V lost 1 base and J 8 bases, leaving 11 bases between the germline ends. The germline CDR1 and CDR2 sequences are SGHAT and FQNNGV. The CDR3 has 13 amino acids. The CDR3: CASSLGEDRGYTF. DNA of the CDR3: TGTGCCAGCAGCTTAGGAGAGGATAGGGGCTACACCTTC.

The CDR3 DNA follows: TGTGCCAGTAGTATAACCGGAACTGGGGCCAACGTCCTGACTTTC. This translates into CASSITGTGANVLTF. This chain joins TRBV19 and TRBJ2-6, with D hard to call. Looked up from germline, CDR1 is LNHDA and CDR2 is SQIVND (reference sequence). Trimming stripped 2 bases from V and 2 bases from J, with 7 bases between. This CDR3 is built from 15 residues.

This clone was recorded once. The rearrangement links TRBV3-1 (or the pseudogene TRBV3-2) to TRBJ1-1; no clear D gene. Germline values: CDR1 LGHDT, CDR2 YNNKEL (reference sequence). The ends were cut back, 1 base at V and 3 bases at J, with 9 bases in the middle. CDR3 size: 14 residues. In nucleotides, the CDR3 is TGTGCCAGCAGCCAAGGAAGGAGGGACACTGAAGCTTTCTTT. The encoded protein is CASSQGRRDTEAFF.

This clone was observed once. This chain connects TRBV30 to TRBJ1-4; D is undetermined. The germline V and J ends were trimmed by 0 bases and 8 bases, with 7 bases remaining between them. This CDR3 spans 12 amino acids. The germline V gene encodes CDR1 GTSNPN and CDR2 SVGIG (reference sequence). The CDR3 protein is CAWSVLREKLFF. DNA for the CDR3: TGTGCCTGGAGTGTCCTGAGAGAAAAACTGTTTTTT.

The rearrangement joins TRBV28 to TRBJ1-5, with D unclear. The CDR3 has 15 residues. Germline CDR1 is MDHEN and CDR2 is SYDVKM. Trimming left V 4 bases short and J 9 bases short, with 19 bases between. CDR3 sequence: CASSSPTAGEGPQHF. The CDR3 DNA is TGTGCCAGCAGTTCCCCTACAGCGGGCGAAGGGCCCCAGCATTTT.

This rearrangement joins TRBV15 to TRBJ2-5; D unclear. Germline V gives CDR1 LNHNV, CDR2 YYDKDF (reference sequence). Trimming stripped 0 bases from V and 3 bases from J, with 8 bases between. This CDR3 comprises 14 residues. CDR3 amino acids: CATSRDQRKETQYF. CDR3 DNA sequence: TGTGCCACCAGCAGAGATCAGAGAAAAGAGACCCAGTACTTC.

CDR3 in amino acids: CASSQVMGVVDQPQHF. CDR3 bases: TGTGCCAGCAGCCAAGTCATGGGAGTAGTAGATCAGCCCCAGCATTTT. V usage is TRBV4-2 and J usage is TRBJ1-5; no clear D gene. V lost 1 base, J lost 5 bases, and 15 bases lay in between. Germline V gives CDR1 LGHNA, CDR2 YNFKEQ. The CDR3 runs 16 residues.

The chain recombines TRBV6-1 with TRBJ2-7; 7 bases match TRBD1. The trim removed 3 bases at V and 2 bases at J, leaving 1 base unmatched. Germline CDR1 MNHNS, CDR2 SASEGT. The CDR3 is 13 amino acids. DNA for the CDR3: TGTGCCAGCAGTGACGGGACAGCCTACGAGCAGTACTTC. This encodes CASSDGTAYEQYF.

The CDR3 DNA is TGTGCCAGCAGCTTAGATGTTCAAGGAATTGAAAAACTGTTTTTT. It specifies CASSLDVQGIEKLFF. The V call is TRBV11-2, the J call TRBJ1-4; no clear D. Germline loops: CDR1 SGHAT, CDR2 FQNNGV. Trimming shortened V by 0 bases and J by 7 bases, and 12 bases separated the two germline ends. The CDR3 runs 15 residues.